The 20 T cell receptor beta chains below come from one sample, sequenced in a study of T cells after yellow fever vaccination. TCRdb ran MiXCR on the 5' RACE reads and lists one entry per CDR3 protein. The repertoire holds 150,000 or so distinct CDR3 sequences, with about 7% as singletons. Specimen: CD4+ T cells sorted from PBMCs, collected 10 days after the yellow fever booster vaccination. The receptors derive from a man aged 25-45 years who received the YFV17D yellow fever vaccine.

This clonotype was detected ten times or more. V usage is TRBV7-2 and J usage is TRBJ2-5, with a possible D match to TRBD1 (5 bases). The CDR3 loop spans 15 amino acids. V was clipped by 1 base and J by 2 bases, with 11 bases between them. Germline V gene sequence: CDR1 SGHTA, CDR2 FQGNSA. The CDR3 nucleotides read TGTGCCAGCAGCTTAGTCCCAGGGTTTCAAGAGACCCAGTACTTC. Encoded protein: CASSLVPGFQETQYF. Full variable domain (missing parts from reference TRBV7-2 and TRBJ2-5): GAGVSQSPSNKVTEKGKDVELRCDPISGHTALYWYRQSLGQGLEFLIYFQGNSAPDKSGLPSDRFSAERTGGSVSTLTIQRTQQEDSAVYLCASSLVPGFQETQYFGPGTRLLVL.

This clonotype was observed a handful of times. The chain is built from TRBV5-5 and TRBJ1-3; unclear D gene. Trimming removed 1 base from V and 0 bases from J, with 11 bases in between. CDR3 length: 16 amino acids. CDR1 is SGHKS, CDR2 YYEKEE, per germline (reference sequence). CDR3 in amino acids: CASSLSPGLSGNTIYF. The CDR3 region has the DNA TGTGCCAGCAGCTTGTCCCCGGGTCTCTCTGGAAACACCATATATTTT.

Note on this clonotype: A read error may explain this, as a much larger clone is one base away. This sequence joins TRBV5-6 and TRBJ2-5; D gene unclear. Germline CDR1 reads SGHDT; CDR2 reads YYEEEE. The V end was cut by 4 bases, the J end by 0 bases, with 16 bases between. The CDR3 extends over 16 amino acids. CDR3 sequence reads: CASSLHSLHYQETQYF. CDR3 nucleotides: TGTGCCAGCAGCCTACATAGCCTCCACTACCAAGAGACCCAGTACTTC.

This clonotype was seen a handful of times. This chain uses TRBV20-1 with TRBJ1-5; D gene unclear. The CDR3 totals 13 residues. Per germline, CDR1 DFQATT and CDR2 SNEGSKA (reference sequence). V was cut by 4 bases and J by 4 bases, with 11 bases left in between. CDR3 nucleotide sequence: TGCAGTGCTAATGGGCAGGTTAATCAGCCCCAGCATTTT. It specifies CSANGQVNQPQHF.

This clonotype was found many times. The chain uses TRBV5-1 and TRBJ2-7; a possible D gene is TRBD1 (6 bases). CDR3 size: 14 residues. V was clipped by 6 bases and J by 4 bases, with 17 bases between them. Germline V lookup: CDR1 SGHRS, CDR2 YFSETQ. This chain's CDR3 is CASNLGGGQYEQYF. DNA of the CDR3: TGCGCCAGCAACCTCGGAGGCGGACAGTACGAGCAGTACTTC.

This clonotype appeared many times. V usage is TRBV28 and J usage is TRBJ2-7; D is perhaps TRBD2 (6 bases). Trimming cost V 2 bases and J 4 bases, with 6 bases left between them. The CDR3 consists of 12 residues. Germline CDR1 MDHEN, CDR2 SYDVKM. The chain's CDR3 is CASSLAGYEQYF. The CDR3 DNA reads TGTGCCAGCAGTTTAGCGGGGTACGAGCAGTACTTC.

Only a few counts were recorded for this clonotype. The V call is TRBV20-1, the J call TRBJ2-7; D call uncertain. The CDR3 is 14 amino acids. Trimming left V 0 bases short and J 0 bases short, with 9 bases between. Germline V gives CDR1 DFQATT, CDR2 SNEGSKA (reference sequence). The chain's CDR3 is CSARDRRLSYEQYF. The CDR3 DNA reads as TGCAGTGCTAGAGATCGCCGTCTCTCCTACGAGCAGTACTTC.

This clonotype was seen repeatedly, ten times or more. This sequence joins TRBV24-1 and TRBJ2-1; no clear D. Between the trimmed V and J ends, which lost 7 bases and 2 bases, there was a span of 11 bases. The CDR3 length is 14 residues. Germline V gene data show CDR1 as KGHDR and CDR2 as SFDVKD. CDR3 residues: CATRGNVAYNEQFF. The CDR3 DNA follows: TGTGCCACCAGGGGTAATGTAGCCTACAATGAGCAGTTCTTC.

This clonotype was seen many times. The V gene is TRBV3-1, the J gene TRBJ2-2; 8 nucleotides align to TRBD2. CDR1 is LGHDT, CDR2 YNNKEL, per germline (reference sequence). This CDR3 region has 15 residues. V lost 4 bases, J lost 8 bases, and 9 bases stayed unmatched. CDR3 amino acids: CASSRSGRGTGELFF. Here the CDR3 DNA reads TGTGCCAGCAGCCGGAGCGGGAGAGGTACGGGGGAGCTGTTTTTT.

The table lists this clonotype with many counts. The genes are TRBV29-1 and TRBJ2-7; D gene unclear. Trimming took 6 bases from V and 0 from J, leaving 9 bases between them. The germline CDR1 and CDR2 sequences are SQVTM and ANQGSEA. This CDR3 spans 12 amino acids. CDR3 loop: CSVRPNSYEQYF. The CDR3 DNA follows: TGCAGCGTCCGCCCGAACTCCTACGAGCAGTACTTC.

This clonotype was counted ten times or more. J is TRBJ2-7 and V is TRBV5-1, with 7 bases identical to TRBD2. The CDR3 has 13 residues. V was pared by 1 base and J by 3 bases, with 1 base of the junction left unmatched. Germline V gene lookup returns CDR1 SGHRS and CDR2 YFSETQ. CDR3 protein: CASSLSGDYEQYF. The CDR3 DNA is TGCGCCAGCAGCTTGAGCGGGGACTACGAGCAGTACTTC. The whole variable domain, filled in from reference TRBV5-1 and TRBJ2-7, reads KAGVTQTPRYLIKTRGQQVTLSCSPISGHRSVSWYQQTPGQGLQFLFEYFSETQRNKGNFPGRFSGRQFSNSRSEMNVSTLELGDSALYLCASSLSGDYEQYFGPGTRLTVT.

This rearrangement joins TRBV11-2 to TRBJ2-7, with a tentative D call TRBD1 (5 bases). The CDR3 runs 15 residues. CDR1 is SGHAT and CDR2 is FQNNGV in the germline V gene. V shed 2 bases and J shed 2 bases, with 13 bases lying between them. CDR3 region: CASSLTLQGPYEQYF. In nucleotides, the CDR3 is TGTGCCAGCAGCTTAACCCTTCAGGGCCCCTACGAGCAGTACTTC. Supplemented by reference TRBV11-2 and TRBJ2-7, the full variable domain reads EAGVAQSPRYKIIEKRQSVAFWCNPISGHATLYWYQQILGQGPKLLIQFQNNGVVDDSQLPKDRFSAERLKGVDSTLKIQPAKLEDSAVYLCASSLTLQGPYEQYFGPGTRLTVT.

This clonotype was found many times. This chain joins TRBV5-1 and TRBJ2-2, with 8 bases aligning to TRBD2. The CDR3 loop spans 16 amino acids. CDR1 is SGHRS, CDR2 YFSETQ, per germline. V dropped 6 bases and J dropped 4; count of bases not matched to a gene: 11. CDR3 sequence reads: CASTESAGVFTGELFF. For the CDR3, the DNA is TGCGCCAGCACTGAGTCAGCGGGAGTTTTCACCGGGGAGCTGTTTTTT.

This clonotype was seen at least ten times. V usage is TRBV6-5 and J usage is TRBJ1-5, with D maybe TRBD1 (5 bases). The V gene's germline CDR1 is MNHEY and CDR2 SVGAGI. The CDR3 is 15 residues long. With 2 bases removed from V and 0 bases from J, the gap between germline ends came to 8 bases. CDR3 nucleotide sequence: TGTGCCAGCAGTTACACCAGGGATAGCAATCAGCCCCAGCATTTT. Translation gives CASSYTRDSNQPQHF.

The chain carries TRBV6-5 and TRBJ1-5; D remains unclear. This CDR3 spans 13 amino acids. V gave up 0 bases and J gave up 6 bases, with 6 bases separating them. The germline CDR1 and CDR2 sequences are MNHEY and SVGAGI. The CDR3 DNA is TGTGCCAGCAGTTACTCGAACGTTCAGCCCCAGCATTTT. It translates to CASSYSNVQPQHF.

This clonotype was detected a few times. The V call is TRBV6-2 or TRBV6-3, the J call TRBJ2-1, with 10 bases aligning to TRBD2. This CDR3 is built from 16 residues. Germline V gives CDR1 MNHEY, CDR2 SVGEGT. After removal of 6 bases from V and 6 bases from J, the junction contained 11 bases not matched to a gene. The DNA of the CDR3 is TGTGCCAGCAGGCTGGCTAGCGGGAGTGGGGGCAATGAGCAGTTCTTC. This sequence encodes CASRLASGSGGNEQFF.

The chain is built from TRBV20-1 and TRBJ1-5; weak D call: TRBD1 (6 bases). V was clipped by 7 bases and J by 6 bases, with 16 bases between them. Per the germline V gene, CDR1 is DFQATT and CDR2 is SNEGSKA (reference sequence). This CDR3 spans 13 amino acids. This CDR3 reads CSGPGARGQPQHF. CDR3 bases: TGCAGTGGACCCGGGGCCAGGGGTCAGCCCCAGCATTTT.

Ten or more counts support this clonotype. The CDR3 spells CASSSSSGGIFSYNEQFF. Written as DNA, the CDR3 is TGCGCCAGCAGCTCTTCTAGCGGGGGAATATTCTCCTACAATGAGCAGTTCTTC. The chain recombines TRBV5-1 with TRBJ2-1; 10 bases fit TRBD2. The CDR3 sequence is 18 residues long. V trimming: 3 bases; J trimming: 0 bases; junction bases outside the gene matches: 9. CDR1 is SGHRS and CDR2 is YFSETQ in the germline V gene.

This clonotype was seen repeatedly, ten times or more. The chain uses TRBV10-3 and TRBJ1-4, with D possibly TRBD1 on 5 matching bases. This CDR3 comprises 15 residues. CDR1 is ENHRY, CDR2 SYGVKD, per germline. V was pared by 6 bases and J by 2 bases, with 13 bases between. The CDR3 bases are TGTGCCATCAGGCCCTCGGGGGGTACTAATGAAAAACTGTTTTTT. Translated, it gives CAIRPSGGTNEKLFF.

The sample holds many counts of this clonotype. V gene TRBV19 combines with J gene TRBJ2-1; D is possibly TRBD1 (5 bases). Trimming took 7 bases from V and 0 from J, leaving 13 bases between them. Germline CDR1 reads LNHDA; CDR2 reads SQIVND (reference sequence). The CDR3 spans 15 residues. CDR3 DNA sequence: TGTGCCAGTACCAGACAGCTAACCTCCTACAATGAGCAGTTCTTC. Translation gives CASTRQLTSYNEQFF.